This T cell receptor beta chain was retrieved from a study of shared clonotypes between healthy human individuals. Study overall: Three plates were used per donor for CD4 naive, three for CD4 memory, two for CD8 naive and one for CD8 memory.

A remark on this clone: No antigen is known for it.

The study, taken as a whole, reports: Only blood samples were collected, and tissue repertoires likely differ.

Sequencing was performed with immunoSEQ multiplex PCR; in TCRdb, only in-frame clones are kept and a portion is missing. The table lists about a million clones, approximately 75% of them singletons, with roughly 0.9% in the top ten. The clonotype comes from a man aged 18-30 years in good health. Some clones in this sample may be carry-over from other donors' samples. Sequenced: memory CD4+ T cells from PBMCs. The subset: CD45RA-negative fraction.

The CDR3 nucleotides read TGTGCCAGCTCCCGAGCCCAAGAGACCCAGTACTTC. It is translated as CASSRAQETQYF. V gene TRBV18 combines with J gene TRBJ2-5, with D hard to call. This CDR3 has 12 residues. V lost 6 bases and J 1 base, leaving 6 bases between the germline ends. Germline CDR1 is KGHSH and CDR2 is LQKENI.